The clone carrying this T cell receptor (beta chain) was detected a few times. Its specificity is not known. The data stem from a study of breast tumors, draining lymph nodes, adjacent tissues. V shed 3 bases and J shed 6 bases, with 15 bases lying between them. Per germline, CDR1 MGHRA and CDR2 YSYEKL. The CDR3 loop spans 14 amino acids. In TCRdb, the multiplex PCR reads were re-called with MiXCR into one record per CDR3 protein. Among about 15,000 distinct CDR3 sequences, roughly 60% were seen once, and the ten largest hold approximately 20%. Study-level results: Tumor and nontumor repertoires were significantly more similar in luminal-like than in basal-like breast cancer. Tumor repertoires ranked between lymph nodes and nontumor tissue in diversity, with V and J gene preferences. Tumor T cell lymph node origin was a supported hypothesis, not proven. Most tumor T cells seemingly derive from lymph node, then expand in tumor.

The specimen was tumor-adjacent breast tissue. The receptor comes from a female donor with breast cancer. Some clones in this sample may be carry-over from other donors' samples. The rearrangement uses TRBV4-1 and TRBJ2-7; no clear D gene. The CDR3 DNA is TGCGCCAGCAGCCACCCCGGACCGGCTCGCGAGCAGTACGTC. It encodes CASSHPGPAREQYV.